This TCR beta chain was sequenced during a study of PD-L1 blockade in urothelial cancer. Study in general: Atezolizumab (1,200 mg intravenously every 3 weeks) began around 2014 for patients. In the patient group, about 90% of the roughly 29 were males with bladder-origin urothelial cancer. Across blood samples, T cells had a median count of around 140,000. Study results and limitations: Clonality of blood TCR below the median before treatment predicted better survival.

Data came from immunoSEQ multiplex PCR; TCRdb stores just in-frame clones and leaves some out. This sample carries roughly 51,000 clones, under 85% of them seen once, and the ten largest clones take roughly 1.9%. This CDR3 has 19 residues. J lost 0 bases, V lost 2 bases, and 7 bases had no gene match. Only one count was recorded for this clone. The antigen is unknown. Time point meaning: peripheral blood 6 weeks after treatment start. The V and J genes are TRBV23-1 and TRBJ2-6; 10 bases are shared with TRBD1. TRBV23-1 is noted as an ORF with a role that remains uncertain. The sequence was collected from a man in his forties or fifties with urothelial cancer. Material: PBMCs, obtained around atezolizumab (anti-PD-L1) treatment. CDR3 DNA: TGCGCCAGCAGTCAACCATTGACAGGGGGCCACTCTGGGGCCAACGTCCTGACTTTC. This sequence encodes CASSQPLTGGHSGANVLTF.